The 18 T cell receptor beta chains below were found in one sample sequenced in a study of T cell changes during pregnancy in multiple sclerosis. Sequencing was performed with immunoSEQ multiplex PCR; in TCRdb, only in-frame clones are kept and a portion is missing. The sample lists 81,000 or so clones; 91% were seen once. Sequencing was performed on PBMCs, taken in the first trimester of pregnancy. Receptors originate from a female donor in good health, serving as a control in a pregnancy study. Some clones in this sample may be carry-over from other donors' samples.

This clone was counted between two and nine times. The junction does not match germline at one end; this may be a read error. The chain carries TRBV7-9 and TRBJ1-1; a possible D gene is TRBD1 (5 bases). Germline V lookup: CDR1 SEHNR, CDR2 FQNEAQ (reference sequence). The CDR3 covers 15 residues. This CDR3 reads CASTLEKQGRTEAFF. The CDR3 coding sequence is TGTGCCAGCACCTTAGAAAAGCAGGGAAGGACTGAAGCTTTCTTT. Full variable domain (missing parts from reference TRBV7-9 and TRBJ1-1): DTGVSQNPRHKITKRGQNVTFRCDPISEHNRLYWYRQTLGQGPEFLTYFQNEAQLEKSRLLSDRFSAERPKGSFSTLEIQRTEQGDSAMYLCASTLEKQGRTEAFFGQGTRLTVV.

This chain connects TRBV10-1 to TRBJ1-2, with D unclear. Germline V lookup: CDR1 WNHNN, CDR2 SYGVQD (reference sequence). The CDR3 sequence is 13 residues long. Trimming shortened V by 3 bases and J by 2 bases, and 7 bases separated the two germline ends. The CDR3 DNA reads TGCGCCAGCAGTGACCGAGGCAACTATGGCTACACCTTC. Protein product: CASSDRGNYGYTF.

This clone was picked up a small number of times. Other DNA sequences within the sample encode an identical CDR3. The chain combines TRBV19 with TRBJ2-5; D is unclear. The germline V gene encodes CDR1 LNHDA and CDR2 SQIVND (reference sequence). V lost 6 bases, J lost 4 bases, and 9 bases lay in between. CDR3 length: 12 amino acids. CDR3 in amino acids: CASRQAGETQYF. The CDR3 bases are TGTGCCAGTAGGCAGGCCGGAGAGACCCAGTACTTC.

The chain links TRBV19 to TRBJ1-5; 7 bases fit TRBD1. Germline lookup yields CDR1 LNHDA and CDR2 SQIVND (reference sequence). This CDR3 has 12 residues. V lost 8 bases and J lost 3; bases outside the gene matches: 1. The CDR3 loop reads CASGQDNQPQHF. CDR3 in DNA: TGTGCCAGTGGACAGGACAATCAGCCCCAGCATTTT.

CDR3 DNA: TGTGCCACTTCAGGACAGGGGAAAAATACGCAGTATTTT. Protein sequence: CATSGQGKNTQYF. The chain couples TRBV6-1 to TRBJ2-3; TRBD1 agrees at 9 bases. V dropped 10 bases and J dropped 7; count of bases not matched to a gene: 9. Germline V gene lookup returns CDR1 MNHNS and CDR2 SASEGT. The CDR3 contains 13 residues.

The gene calls are TRBV5-4 and TRBJ1-5; 10 bases are a match to TRBD1. Per the germline V gene, CDR1 is SGHNT and CDR2 is YYREEE (reference sequence). Trimming took 2 bases from V and 0 from J; bases not matched to a gene: 2. The CDR3 is made up of 16 amino acids. CDR3 sequence (DNA): TGTGCCAGCAGCTTCCGGGACAGGGGTAGCAATCAGCCCCAGCATTTT. Its protein is CASSFRDRGSNQPQHF.

The genes are TRBV29-1 and TRBJ1-2; maybe TRBD1 (5 bases). V was shortened by 7 bases and J by 7 bases, with 19 bases between the two germline ends. Germline values: CDR1 SQVTM, CDR2 ANQGSEA. This CDR3 is built from 13 residues. The CDR3 sequence: CSAVDSSGGGYTF. The CDR3 DNA reads TGCAGCGCCGTGGACTCATCGGGGGGTGGCTACACCTTC.

The V gene is TRBV29-1, the J gene TRBJ1-2; 8 bases map to TRBD1. The CDR3 length is 13 residues. V gave up 5 bases and J gave up 3 bases; unmatched junction bases: 5. Per the germline V gene, CDR1 is SQVTM and CDR2 is ANQGSEA. The CDR3, as DNA: TGCAGCGTTACGACAGGGGTTGACTATGGCTACACCTTC. This codes for CSVTTGVDYGYTF.

The rearrangement uses TRBV5-4 and TRBJ2-1; the match to TRBD2 covers 12 bases. The J segment lost 8 bases and the V segment lost 0 bases, leaving 3 bases of the junction unmatched. CDR1 is SGHNT, CDR2 YYREEE, per germline (reference sequence). This CDR3 is 15 amino acids long. This chain's CDR3 is CASSLVPSGGDEQFF. For the CDR3, the DNA is TGTGCCAGCAGCTTGGTACCTAGCGGGGGGGATGAGCAGTTCTTC.

This chain uses TRBV7-9 with TRBJ1-1, with 7 positions matching TRBD1. The CDR3 has 17 residues. The ends lost 4 bases at V and 3 bases at J; junction bases unmatched: 14. Germline V gives CDR1 SEHNR, CDR2 FQNEAQ (reference sequence). The CDR3 reads CASSSSLRQGVYTEAFF. CDR3 in DNA: TGTGCCAGCAGCTCCTCCTTAAGACAGGGCGTATACACTGAAGCTTTCTTT.

V is TRBV10-3 and J is TRBJ2-5, with 8 positions matching TRBD2. Germline trimming cut 3 bases from V and 2 bases from J; bases unmatched to any gene: 2. Germline V lookup: CDR1 ENHRY, CDR2 SYGVKD. The CDR3 extends over 14 amino acids. CDR3 sequence: CAISDSGEQETQYF. The CDR3 DNA is TGTGCCATCAGTGATAGCGGGGAGCAAGAGACCCAGTACTTC.

V gene TRBV27 combines with J gene TRBJ2-1; 8 bases are a match to TRBD2. CDR3 length: 16 amino acids. V lost 5 bases to trimming and J lost 0 bases; unmatched junction nucleotides: 6. Germline CDR1 reads MNHEY; CDR2 reads SMNVEV (reference sequence). The CDR3 nucleotides are TGTGCCAGCAGTCTAGCGGGCTGGGACTCCTACAATGAGCAGTTCTTC. The encoded protein is CASSLAGWDSYNEQFF.

The J gene is TRBJ1-1, the V gene TRBV30; D is possibly TRBD1 (5 bases). Germline V gene sequence: CDR1 GTSNPN, CDR2 SVGIG (reference sequence). With 0 bases removed from V and 1 base from J, the gap between germline ends came to 21 bases. The CDR3 totals 18 residues. The CDR3 nucleotides read TGTGCCTGGAGTGTAGGGCGGGGCAGGGTAAACGAGAACACTGAAGCTTTCTTT. This encodes CAWSVGRGRVNENTEAFF.

The rearrangement links TRBV2 to TRBJ2-7, with a weak D call TRBD1 (6 bases). Germline assignment: CDR1 SNHLY and CDR2 FYNNEI. V lost 4 bases and J lost 3, with 10 bases in between. This CDR3 comprises 13 residues. The CDR3 loop is CASSGGQLYEQYF. The CDR3 coding sequence is TGTGCCAGCAGTGGAGGACAGCTCTACGAGCAGTACTTC.

The chain joins TRBV21-1 to TRBJ2-5; TRBD1, the D gene given by the table, was not confirmed from the DNA. TRBV21-1 is tagged as a pseudogene. The length of the CDR3 is 11 residues. The CDR3 DNA reads as TGTGCCAGCCAAAAGGGGGAGACCCAGTACTTC. It encodes CASQKGETQYF.

This clone was seen a single time. V and J are TRBV7-2 and TRBJ1-5; D unclear. Trimming took 2 bases from V and 1 from J, leaving 9 bases between them. There are 15 residues in the CDR3. Germline V CDR1 and CDR2: SGHTA, FQGNSA. The CDR3: CASSLSSLSNQPQHF. CDR3 in DNA: TGTGCCAGCAGCTTATCGTCCCTGAGCAATCAGCCCCAGCATTTT.

J is TRBJ2-7 and V is TRBV4-3, with 9 positions matching TRBD1. V dropped 0 bases and J dropped 4; count of bases not matched to a gene: 10. The CDR3 covers 17 residues. Germline lookup yields CDR1 LGHNA and CDR2 YSLEER. The CDR3 reads CASSQEWFGQGIYEQYF. The CDR3 DNA follows: TGCGCCAGCAGCCAAGAATGGTTTGGACAGGGGATATACGAGCAGTACTTC.

The CDR3 nucleotides are TGTGCCAGCAGTCGGACGGGATGGGATGGCTACACCTTC. Protein product: CASSRTGWDGYTF. V and J are TRBV6-5 and TRBJ1-2; D ambiguous. The CDR3 spans 13 residues. Between the trimmed V and J ends, which lost 5 bases and 6 bases, there was a span of 13 bases. Germline V lookup: CDR1 MNHEY, CDR2 SVGAGI.